This T cell receptor (beta chain) derives from a study of neoadjuvant anti-PD-1 for oral cavity cancer. Overall study results and limits: Higher pretreatment blood Treg/Th17 ratios correlated with higher pretreatment blood and lower post-treatment tumor TCRbeta clonality.

Comment on this clone: Its matching antigen is unknown.

V dropped 4 bases and J dropped 0 bases, with 15 bases sitting between them. CDR3 length equals 16 residues. In germline, CDR1 is SGHRS, CDR2 YFSETQ. Two replicates per tumor sample, mostly from roughly 4.8 ug of genomic DNA. Generated by immunoSEQ multiplex PCR, the TCRdb table keeps only in-frame clones and is missing some. The sample includes around 10,000 clones, roughly 67% seen only once; the top ten take around 8%. Time point: after neoadjuvant nivolumab, at surgical resection. The sequence was obtained from a person aged 40-85 years with oral cavity squamous cell carcinoma. The chain combines TRBV5-1 with TRBJ2-3, with D perhaps matching TRBD2 (5 bases). This material consisted of tumor tissue, taken after nivolumab (anti-PD-1) treatment. CDR3 nucleotide sequence: TGCGCCAGCAGCCCGGGCAGCGGATCTAGCACAGATACGCAGTATTTT. It is translated as CASSPGSGSSTDTQYF.